This T cell receptor beta chain is from a study of cytomegalovirus exposure and HLA in healthy donors. Broader study findings: Altogether, 164 TCR beta chains were recorded as cytomegalovirus-associated.

The CDR3 totals 14 residues. Looked up from germline, CDR1 is SGHDT and CDR2 is YYEEEE. V gave up 2 bases and J gave up 2 bases, with 11 bases separating them. The PCR had 60 Vbeta and 13 Jbeta primers. Some clones are missing from TCRdb's copy, which holds only in-frame ones; the method was immunoSEQ multiplex PCR. In the table there are some 130,000 clones, around 85% of which are singletons. Worth noting for this clone: The antigen is unknown.

The specimen was PBMCs. The V and J genes are TRBV5-6 and TRBJ2-7; D is unclear. This clonotype was sampled from a boy aged 5-17 years in good health and CMV-seronegative. The CDR3, as DNA: TGTGCCAGCAGCTTTCTAGATATCCCCTACGAGCAGTACTTC. This codes for CASSFLDIPYEQYF.